The clone carrying this T cell receptor (beta chain) came up many times. Its antigen is undetermined. These data belong to a study of T cells in Graves' hyperthyroidism and ophthalmopathy. Study-wide context: Before any treatment, at initial diagnosis, peripheral blood was collected.

Findings of the study overall: Expanded thyroid clonotypes (above 0.001) were mostly also found in blood.

Patients were excluded because of uncontrolled infection, other autoimmune disease, pregnancy or lactation. PBMCs were sourced from less than 13 ml fresh peripheral blood. Amplification of TCR beta CDR3 regions was performed using RNA transcripts as template. HTBI primers were employed in a first-round RT-PCR of the TCR CDR3. TCRdb reprocessed the multiplex PCR reads with MiXCR, giving one entry per CDR3 protein. This table holds approximately 260,000 distinct CDR3 sequences, around 15% found once. This CDR3 comprises 14 residues. V lost 2 bases to trimming and J lost 8 bases; unmatched junction nucleotides: 5. Germline V gives CDR1 LGHNA, CDR2 YNFKEQ.

The clonotype was recovered from a woman aged 45-65 years with Graves' hyperthyroidism that later progressed to Graves' ophthalmopathy. The chain recombines TRBV4-2 with TRBJ2-1; 8 bases map to TRBD2. Input material: blood. The CDR3 region is CASSQRTSLDEQFF. The CDR3 coding sequence is TGTGCCAGCAGCCAACGGACTAGCTTGGATGAGCAGTTCTTC.